These 23 T cell receptor beta chains share one sample of origin, sequenced in a study of blood T cell repertoires in COVID-19. Sequencing was performed with immunoSEQ multiplex PCR; in TCRdb, only in-frame clones are kept and a portion is missing. The table has some 74,000 clones, roughly 87% seen once. Material for sequencing was peripheral blood. Source of these receptors: a man aged 50-60 years with active COVID-19.

This clone was seen more than once but under ten times. The chain combines TRBV19 with TRBJ1-5; TRBD1 is a possible D gene (5 bases). V was trimmed by 6 bases and J by 0 bases, leaving 12 bases between them. CDR1 LNHDA and CDR2 SQIVND come from the germline V gene (reference sequence). This CDR3 region has 15 residues. CDR3 coding DNA: TGTGCCAGTAGCTCGACAGTTTTTAGCAATCAGCCCCAGCATTTT. Its translation is CASSSTVFSNQPQHF.

This chain uses TRBV6-4 with TRBJ2-3, with D unclear. From germline, CDR1 is MRHNA and CDR2 SNTAGT. The CDR3 loop spans 14 amino acids. V shed 3 bases and J shed 0 bases, with 7 bases lying between them. The CDR3 loop is CASSEAESTDTQYF. The CDR3 DNA sequence: TGTGCCAGCAGTGAGGCGGAGAGCACAGATACGCAGTATTTT.

The chain recombines TRBV5-8 with TRBJ1-5, with 9 nucleotides matching TRBD1. The CDR3 sequence is 16 residues long. The germline CDR1 and CDR2 sequences are SGHTS and YDEGEE. V lost 5 bases, J lost 4 bases, and 10 bases stayed unmatched. The CDR3 DNA is TGTGCCAGCAGTAATTACAGGGGGCCGCGTAATCAGCCCCAGCATTTT. This encodes CASSNYRGPRNQPQHF.

J is TRBJ1-1 and V is TRBV7-2; D is unclear. CDR1 and CDR2 from the germline V gene are SGHTA and FQGNSA. The V end was cut by 3 bases, the J end by 4 bases, with 12 bases between. The CDR3 covers 14 residues. The CDR3 DNA reads as TGTGCCAGCAGCTTCAGGATAGGAACCACTGAAGCTTTCTTT. This sequence encodes CASSFRIGTTEAFF.

The J gene is TRBJ1-6, the V gene TRBV6-2 or TRBV6-3; 8 bases align to TRBD1. In germline, CDR1 is MNHEY, CDR2 SVGEGT. Trimming took 6 bases from V and 7 from J; bases not matched to a gene: 11. The CDR3 loop spans 16 amino acids. CDR3 bases: TGTGCCAGCAGCATTGGCAGGGGGCTACGAAATTCACCCCTCCACTTT. It yields the protein CASSIGRGLRNSPLHF.

The chain recombines TRBV7-9 with TRBJ2-7; 7 bases line up with TRBD2. V shed 1 base and J 4 bases; nucleotides not matched to a gene: 7. Germline V CDR1 and CDR2: SEHNR, FQNEAQ (reference sequence). This CDR3 has 15 residues. CDR3 sequence: CASSLGPVREYEQYF. CDR3 coding DNA: TGTGCCAGCAGCTTAGGGCCCGTGCGGGAGTACGAGCAGTACTTC.

The chain carries TRBV19 and TRBJ2-7; 8 positions match TRBD2. The CDR3 totals 15 residues. CDR1 is LNHDA and CDR2 is SQIVND in the germline V gene (reference sequence). With V trimmed by 5 bases and J by 2 bases, 8 bases remained unmatched. CDR3 protein: CASSAPGRAPYEQYF. The CDR3 DNA reads as TGTGCCAGTAGTGCGCCCGGGAGGGCGCCCTACGAGCAGTACTTC.

This chain links TRBV6-1 with TRBJ2-1; D gene uncertain. The CDR3 is made up of 12 amino acids. CDR1 and CDR2 from the germline V gene are MNHNS and SASEGT. V lost 2 bases and J 9 bases, leaving 8 bases between the germline ends. CDR3 bases: TGTGCCAGCAGTGAACGGGTGGGTGAGCAGTTCTTC. This encodes CASSERVGEQFF.

The V gene is TRBV11-1, the J gene TRBJ2-2; no firm D call. Trimming pared 2 bases from V and 10 bases from J, leaving 8 bases between. The germline CDR1 and CDR2 sequences are SGHAT and FQDESV (reference sequence). This CDR3 contains 12 residues. This chain's CDR3 is CASSLLEAELFF. The DNA of the CDR3 is TGTGCCAGCAGCTTACTAGAGGCGGAGCTGTTTTTT.

The chain couples TRBV5-1 to TRBJ1-2; TRBD1 is a possible D gene (6 bases). This CDR3 has 14 amino acids. Trimming took off 3 bases at V and 10 bases at J, with 19 bases between the two ends. Germline CDR1 reads SGHRS; CDR2 reads YFSETQ. This chain's CDR3 is CASSSDQGIWDYTF. DNA of the CDR3: TGCGCCAGCAGCTCGGATCAGGGGATTTGGGACTACACCTTC.

This clone showed up just once. The chain joins TRBV7-9 to TRBJ1-1; tentative D call: TRBD1 (6 bases). Between the trimmed V and J ends, which lost 7 bases and 2 bases, there was a span of 17 bases. Germline V gene lookup returns CDR1 SEHNR and CDR2 FQNEAQ (reference sequence). The CDR3 loop spans 15 amino acids. For the CDR3, the DNA is TGTGCCAGCACCGGGCCTGGGGGCGGAAACACTGAAGCTTTCTTT. Translating gives CASTGPGGGNTEAFF.

The chain employs TRBV7-6 and TRBJ2-3; D remains unclear. Per the germline V gene, CDR1 is SGHVS and CDR2 is FNYEAQ. The CDR3 is made up of 12 amino acids. V shed 5 bases and J shed 4 bases, with 7 bases lying between them. CDR3 protein: CASSLSPDTQYF. The CDR3 DNA is TGTGCCAGCAGCCTCTCTCCAGATACGCAGTATTTT.

V gene TRBV28 combines with J gene TRBJ1-2, with 7 bases matching TRBD1. Losses at the gene ends were 4 bases for V and 0 bases for J; bases not matched to a gene: 5. Germline V gene lookup returns CDR1 MDHEN and CDR2 SYDVKM. There are 15 residues in the CDR3. CDR3 protein: CASSSTGPANYGYTF. The DNA for the CDR3 is TGTGCCAGCAGTTCGACAGGGCCTGCTAACTATGGCTACACCTTC.

Only one count was recorded for this clone. This rearrangement joins TRBV9 to TRBJ1-4; D remains ambiguous. Germline CDR1 SGDLS, CDR2 YYNGEE. The V end lost 4 bases, the J end lost 5 bases, and 12 bases lay between the germline ends. This CDR3 is 14 amino acids long. The CDR3 is CASSSRVDNEKLFF. The CDR3, as DNA: TGTGCCAGCAGCTCCCGGGTCGACAATGAAAAACTGTTTTTT.

This clone was counted between two and nine times. This CDR3 reads CASSLGGLPPSEQYF. CDR3 nucleotides: TGTGCCAGCAGCCTCGGAGGGCTTCCTCCCTCCGAGCAGTACTTC. The chain carries TRBV7-2 and TRBJ2-7, with D perhaps TRBD2 (6 bases). The CDR3 extends over 15 amino acids. Germline CDR1 is SGHTA and CDR2 is FQGNSA. Trimming took 5 bases from V and 6 from J, leaving 20 bases between them.

V and J are TRBV29-1 and TRBJ2-1; 12 bases agree with TRBD1. This CDR3 has 14 amino acids. The V gene's germline CDR1 is SQVTM and CDR2 ANQGSEA. Germline trimming cut 8 bases from V and 10 bases from J; bases unmatched to any gene: 12. The CDR3 is CSTHNPGQGAEQFF. As DNA, the CDR3 is TGCAGCACACACAACCCGGGACAGGGGGCAGAGCAGTTCTTC.

This clone was picked up one time. The chain combines TRBV9 with TRBJ2-5, with D perhaps TRBD2 (6 bases). The germline V gene has CDR1 SGDLS and CDR2 YYNGEE. V was cut by 4 bases and J by 5 bases, with 30 bases left in between. The CDR3 length is 19 residues. The CDR3 sequence: CASSPNTGALGLSLETQYF. DNA for the CDR3: TGTGCCAGCAGCCCGAACACGGGAGCTTTGGGTCTTTCGTTGGAGACCCAGTACTTC.

As regards this clone: A junction boundary mismatches the germline segment, possibly from a read error. V and J are TRBV7-9 and TRBJ1-2; the D gene is possibly TRBD1 (6 bases). The CDR3 is made up of 13 amino acids. In germline, CDR1 is SEHNR, CDR2 FQNEAQ (reference sequence). CDR3 protein: CASSSWDILSLLF. Here the CDR3 DNA reads TGTGCCAGCAGCTCCTGGGACATCCTCTCTCTCCTCTTC.

The chain joins TRBV2 to TRBJ2-1, with D possibly matching TRBD2 (5 bases). The CDR3 consists of 13 residues. The germline V gene encodes CDR1 SNHLY and CDR2 FYNNEI. With 6 bases removed from V and 4 bases from J, the gap between germline ends came to 10 bases. The CDR3 nucleotides are TGTGCCAGCAGGGCGGGTCTTTACAATGAGCAGTTCTTC. Protein sequence: CASRAGLYNEQFF.

V gene TRBV6-5 combines with J gene TRBJ2-5; D unclear. Trimming pared 0 bases from V and 1 base from J, leaving 12 bases between. CDR3 length: 16 amino acids. The V gene's germline CDR1 is MNHEY and CDR2 SVGAGI. In DNA, the CDR3 is TGTGCCAGCAGTTACTCGCGGAGCCACTCCCAAGAGACCCAGTACTTC. Protein product: CASSYSRSHSQETQYF.

This clone was observed once. The chain links TRBV6-2 or TRBV6-3 to TRBJ2-7, with 11 bases fitting TRBD2. Germline CDR1 MNHEY, CDR2 SVGEGT. This CDR3 contains 17 residues. Trimming cost V 6 bases and J 2 bases; bases outside gene matches: 12. The CDR3 bases are TGTGCCAGCAGCCCCGGTGCTAGCGGGGGGCCCACCTACGAGCAGTACTTC. Translating it yields CASSPGASGGPTYEQYF.

As to this clone: Other DNA sequences of this sample code for an identical CDR3. This chain links TRBV6-1 with TRBJ1-5; the D is unclear. The germline V gene has CDR1 MNHNS and CDR2 SASEGT. The V end lost 2 bases, the J end lost 7 bases, and 6 bases lay between the germline ends. This CDR3 has 12 residues. Here the CDR3 reads CASSEHEQPQHF. The CDR3 nucleotides are TGTGCCAGCAGTGAACATGAGCAGCCCCAGCATTTT.

This clone appeared once. The rearrangement joins TRBV4-3 to TRBJ2-1; D is unresolved. Trimming left V 4 bases short and J 1 base short, with 14 bases between. Germline CDR1 and CDR2: LGHNA and YSLEER. The CDR3 totals 16 residues. DNA for the CDR3: TGCGCCAGCAGCCCTGCTGGCGGTAGATCCTACAATGAGCAGTTCTTC. It codes for CASSPAGGRSYNEQFF.